The 4 T cell receptor beta chains in this list originate from one sample, sequenced in a study of T cell changes during pregnancy in multiple sclerosis. The assay was immunoSEQ multiplex PCR, and TCRdb's table has in-frame clones only and misses some. The table shows approximately 28,000 clones, with approximately 90% occurring only once. The source was peripheral blood, collected in the first trimester of pregnancy. These receptors were collected from a female donor in good health, enrolled as a control in a pregnancy study.

The gene calls are TRBV30 and TRBJ2-5; D might be TRBD2 (6 bases). The CDR3 has 12 amino acids. V was trimmed by 4 bases and J by 4 bases, leaving 10 bases between them. CDR1 is GTSNPN and CDR2 is SVGIG in the germline V gene (reference sequence). The CDR3 region is CAWKLGGETQYF. The CDR3 region has the DNA TGTGCCTGGAAGCTGGGGGGAGAGACCCAGTACTTC.

The rearrangement uses TRBV19 and TRBJ2-1; 11 bases agree with TRBD1. Trimming took 1 base from V and 9 from J; bases not matched to a gene: 5. The CDR3 contains 15 residues. The germline V gene encodes CDR1 LNHDA and CDR2 SQIVND (reference sequence). The CDR3 loop reads CASSIVGQGDFEQFF. The CDR3 coding sequence is TGTGCCAGTAGTATAGTGGGACAGGGGGATTTTGAGCAGTTCTTC.

The chain couples TRBV7-2 to TRBJ2-7; a possible D gene is TRBD2 (6 bases). CDR1 SGHTA and CDR2 FQGNSA come from the germline V gene. The CDR3 is made up of 13 amino acids. With 5 bases removed from V and 7 bases from J, the gap between germline ends came to 15 bases. The CDR3 loop reads CASSPRAGWEQYF. For the CDR3, the DNA is TGTGCCAGCAGCCCTAGAGCGGGTTGGGAGCAGTACTTC.

J is TRBJ1-2 and V is TRBV5-6; 9 nucleotides line up with TRBD1. Germline loops: CDR1 SGHDT, CDR2 YYEEEE. The CDR3 is 16 amino acids. V lost 2 bases, J lost 4 bases, and 9 bases stayed unmatched. CDR3: CASSLDRGSHGYGYTF. The CDR3 DNA follows: TGTGCCAGCAGCTTAGACAGGGGGTCTCACGGCTATGGCTACACCTTC.